This TCR beta chain was sequenced in a study of blood T cell repertoires in COVID-19. About the research overall: The study drew acute and convalescent COVID-19 samples from the United States, Italy and Spain.

The V gene end was trimmed by 1 base and the J gene end by 6 bases; junction bases not matched to a gene: 1. Germline V gene data show CDR1 as SGDLS and CDR2 as YYNGEE. The CDR3 has 14 residues. Per the original data handling: Reference gene primer amplification gave nucleated cell count estimates. Clones were sequenced by immunoSEQ multiplex PCR, and TCRdb holds only the in-frame ones, with some missing. Clonal size and the V and J genes are those of that table, whereas D and trimming came from the DNA. The sample includes 400,000 or so clones, about 90% of them seen just once. Sequenced sample: PBMCs or T cells enriched from blood (not recorded which). The TCR was taken from a man in his forties in a cohort exposed to, infected with or recovered from COVID-19 (not recorded which). The chain joins TRBV9 to TRBJ2-7; TRBD2 aligns across 13 bases. CDR3 sequence reads: CASSVTSGRGEQYF. For the CDR3, the DNA is TGTGCCAGCAGCGTAACTAGCGGGAGGGGCGAGCAGTACTTC.